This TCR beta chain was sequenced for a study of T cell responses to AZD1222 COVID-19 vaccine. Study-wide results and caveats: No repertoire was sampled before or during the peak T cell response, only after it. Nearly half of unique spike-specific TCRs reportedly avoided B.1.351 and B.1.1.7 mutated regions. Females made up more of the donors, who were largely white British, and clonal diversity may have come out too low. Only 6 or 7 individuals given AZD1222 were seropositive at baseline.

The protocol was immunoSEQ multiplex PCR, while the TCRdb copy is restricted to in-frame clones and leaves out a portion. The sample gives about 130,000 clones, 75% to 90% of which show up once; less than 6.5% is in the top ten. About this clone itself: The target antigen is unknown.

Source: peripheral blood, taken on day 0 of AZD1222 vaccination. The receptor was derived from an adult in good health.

The CDR3: CASSLERGNSPLHF. CDR3 bases: TGTGCCAGCAGCTTGGAGCGGGGAAATTCACCCCTCCACTTT. The rearrangement links TRBV5-4 to TRBJ1-6, with unresolved D. The CDR3 contains 14 residues. Trimming took 0 bases from V and 7 from J, leaving 8 bases between them. CDR1 SGHNT and CDR2 YYREEE come from the germline V gene (reference sequence).